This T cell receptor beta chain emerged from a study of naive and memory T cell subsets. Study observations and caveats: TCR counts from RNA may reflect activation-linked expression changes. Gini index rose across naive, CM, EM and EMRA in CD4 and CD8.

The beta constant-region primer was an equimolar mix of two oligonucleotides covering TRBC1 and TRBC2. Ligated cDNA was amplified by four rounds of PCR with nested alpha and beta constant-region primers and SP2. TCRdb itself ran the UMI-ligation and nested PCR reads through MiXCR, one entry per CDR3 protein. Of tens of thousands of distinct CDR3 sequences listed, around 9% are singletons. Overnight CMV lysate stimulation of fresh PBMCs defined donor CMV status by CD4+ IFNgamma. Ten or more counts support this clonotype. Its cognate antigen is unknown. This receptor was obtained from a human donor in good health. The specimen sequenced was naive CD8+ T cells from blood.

This CDR3 reads CASSLVGEQYF. In DNA form, the CDR3 reads TGTGCCAGCAGTTTAGTAGGCGAGCAGTACTTC. The chain uses TRBV12-3 or TRBV12-4 and TRBJ2-7; D remains ambiguous. The CDR3 runs to 11 residues. Trimming removed 1 base at V and 6 bases at J, with 4 bases between.